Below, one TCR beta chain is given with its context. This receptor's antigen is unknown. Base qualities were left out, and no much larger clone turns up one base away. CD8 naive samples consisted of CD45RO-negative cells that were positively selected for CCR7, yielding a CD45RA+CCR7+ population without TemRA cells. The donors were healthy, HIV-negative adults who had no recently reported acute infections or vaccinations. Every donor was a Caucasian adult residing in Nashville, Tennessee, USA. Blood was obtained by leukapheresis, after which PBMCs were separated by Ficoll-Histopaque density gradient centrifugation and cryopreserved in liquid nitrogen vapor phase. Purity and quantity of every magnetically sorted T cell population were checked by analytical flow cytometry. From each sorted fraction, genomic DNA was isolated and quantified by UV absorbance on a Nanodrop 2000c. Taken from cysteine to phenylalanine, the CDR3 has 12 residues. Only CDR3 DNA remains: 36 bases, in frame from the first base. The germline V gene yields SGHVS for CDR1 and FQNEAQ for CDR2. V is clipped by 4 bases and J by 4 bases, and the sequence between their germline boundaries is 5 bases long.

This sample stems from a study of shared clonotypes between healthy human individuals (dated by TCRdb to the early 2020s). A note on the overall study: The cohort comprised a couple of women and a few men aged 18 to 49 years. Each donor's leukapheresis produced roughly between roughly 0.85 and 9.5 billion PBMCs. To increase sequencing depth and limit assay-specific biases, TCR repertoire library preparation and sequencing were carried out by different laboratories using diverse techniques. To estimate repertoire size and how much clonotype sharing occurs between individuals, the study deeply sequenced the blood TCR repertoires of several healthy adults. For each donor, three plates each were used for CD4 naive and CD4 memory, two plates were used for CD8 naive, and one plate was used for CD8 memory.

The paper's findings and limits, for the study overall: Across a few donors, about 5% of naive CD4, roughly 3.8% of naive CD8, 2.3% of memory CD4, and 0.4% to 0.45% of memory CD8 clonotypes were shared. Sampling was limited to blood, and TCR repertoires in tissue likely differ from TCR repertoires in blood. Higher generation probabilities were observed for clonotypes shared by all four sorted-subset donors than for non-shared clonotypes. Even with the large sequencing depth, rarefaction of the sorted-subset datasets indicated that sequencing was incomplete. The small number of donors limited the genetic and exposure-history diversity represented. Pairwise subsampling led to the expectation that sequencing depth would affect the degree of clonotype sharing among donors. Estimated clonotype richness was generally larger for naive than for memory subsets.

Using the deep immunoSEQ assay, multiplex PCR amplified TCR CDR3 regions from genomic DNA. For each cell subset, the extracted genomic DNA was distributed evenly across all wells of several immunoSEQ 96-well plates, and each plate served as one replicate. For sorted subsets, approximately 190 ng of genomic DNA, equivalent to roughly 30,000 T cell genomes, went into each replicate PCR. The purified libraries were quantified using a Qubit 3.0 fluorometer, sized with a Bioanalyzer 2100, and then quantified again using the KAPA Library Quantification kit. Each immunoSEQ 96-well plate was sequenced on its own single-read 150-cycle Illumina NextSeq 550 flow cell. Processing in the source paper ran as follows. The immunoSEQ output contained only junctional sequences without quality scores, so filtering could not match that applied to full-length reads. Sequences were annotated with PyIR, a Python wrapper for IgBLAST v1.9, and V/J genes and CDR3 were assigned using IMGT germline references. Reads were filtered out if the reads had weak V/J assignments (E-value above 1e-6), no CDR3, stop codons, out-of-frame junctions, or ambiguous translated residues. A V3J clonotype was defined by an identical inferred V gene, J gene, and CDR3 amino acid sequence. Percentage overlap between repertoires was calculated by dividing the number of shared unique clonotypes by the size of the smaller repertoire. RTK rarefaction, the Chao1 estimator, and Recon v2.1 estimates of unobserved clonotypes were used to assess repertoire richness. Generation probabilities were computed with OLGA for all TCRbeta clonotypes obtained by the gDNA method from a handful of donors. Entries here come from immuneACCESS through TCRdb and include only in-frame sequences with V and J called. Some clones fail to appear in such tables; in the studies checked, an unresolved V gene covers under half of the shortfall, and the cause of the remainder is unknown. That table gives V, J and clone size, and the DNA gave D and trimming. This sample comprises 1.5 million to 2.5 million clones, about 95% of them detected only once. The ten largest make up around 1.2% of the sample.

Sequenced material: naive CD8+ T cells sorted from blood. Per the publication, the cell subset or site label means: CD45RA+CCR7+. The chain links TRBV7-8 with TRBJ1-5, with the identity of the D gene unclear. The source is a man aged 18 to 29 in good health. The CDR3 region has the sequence CASSYQNQPQHF. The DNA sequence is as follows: TGTGCCAGCAGCTACCAGAATCAGCCCCAGCATTTT.